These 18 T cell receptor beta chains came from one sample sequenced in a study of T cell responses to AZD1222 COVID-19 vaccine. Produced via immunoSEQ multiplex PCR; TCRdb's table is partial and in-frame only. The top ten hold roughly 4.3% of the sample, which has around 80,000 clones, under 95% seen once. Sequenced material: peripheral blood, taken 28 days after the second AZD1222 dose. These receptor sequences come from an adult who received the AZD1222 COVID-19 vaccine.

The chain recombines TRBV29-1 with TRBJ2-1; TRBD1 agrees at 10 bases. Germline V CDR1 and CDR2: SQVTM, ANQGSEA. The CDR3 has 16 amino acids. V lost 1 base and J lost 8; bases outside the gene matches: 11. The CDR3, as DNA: TGCAGCGTTGAAGTCCCCTCGGGACAGGGGTTTTATGAGCAGTTCTTC. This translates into CSVEVPSGQGFYEQFF.

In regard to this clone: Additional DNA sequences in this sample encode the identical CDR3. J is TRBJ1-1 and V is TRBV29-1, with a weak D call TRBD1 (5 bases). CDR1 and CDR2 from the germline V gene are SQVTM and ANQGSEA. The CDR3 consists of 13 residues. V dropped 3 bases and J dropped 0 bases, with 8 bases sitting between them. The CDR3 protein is CSVEGRMNTEAFF. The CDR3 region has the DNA TGCAGCGTTGAGGGACGGATGAACACTGAAGCTTTCTTT.

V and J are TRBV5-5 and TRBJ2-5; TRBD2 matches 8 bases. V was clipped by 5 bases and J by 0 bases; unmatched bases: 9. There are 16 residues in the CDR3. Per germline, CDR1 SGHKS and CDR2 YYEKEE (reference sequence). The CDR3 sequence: CASRPTSGVYQETQYF. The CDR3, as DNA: TGTGCCAGCAGGCCTACTAGCGGAGTGTACCAAGAGACCCAGTACTTC.

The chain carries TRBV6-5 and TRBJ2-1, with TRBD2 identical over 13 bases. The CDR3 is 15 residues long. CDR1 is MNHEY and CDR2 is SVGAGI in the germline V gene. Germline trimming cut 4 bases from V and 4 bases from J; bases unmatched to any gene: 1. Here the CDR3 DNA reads TGTGCCAGCAGTTTGACTAGCGGGAGGTACAATGAGCAGTTCTTC. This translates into CASSLTSGRYNEQFF.

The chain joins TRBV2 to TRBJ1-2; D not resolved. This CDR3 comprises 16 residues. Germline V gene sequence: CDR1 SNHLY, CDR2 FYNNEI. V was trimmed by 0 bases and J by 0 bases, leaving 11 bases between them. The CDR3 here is CASSEAGRASNYGYTF. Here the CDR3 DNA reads TGTGCCAGCAGTGAAGCAGGGAGGGCCTCTAACTATGGCTACACCTTC.

The chain's CDR3 is CASGQAYKEETQYF. CDR3 DNA: TGTGCTAGTGGTCAAGCTTATAAAGAGGAGACCCAGTACTTC. The chain combines TRBV12-5 with TRBJ2-5; no firm D call. The CDR3 sequence is 14 residues long. Germline assignment: CDR1 LGHNT and CDR2 FRNRAP. Between the trimmed V and J ends, which lost 5 bases and 5 bases, there was a span of 15 bases.

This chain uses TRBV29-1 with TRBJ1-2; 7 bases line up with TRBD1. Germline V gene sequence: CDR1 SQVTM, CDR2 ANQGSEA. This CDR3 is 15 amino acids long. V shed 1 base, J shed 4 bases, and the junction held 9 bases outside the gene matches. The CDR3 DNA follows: TGCAGCGTTGAAGGAGGGGGCGCGGATATCTATGGCTACACCTTC. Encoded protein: CSVEGGGADIYGYTF.

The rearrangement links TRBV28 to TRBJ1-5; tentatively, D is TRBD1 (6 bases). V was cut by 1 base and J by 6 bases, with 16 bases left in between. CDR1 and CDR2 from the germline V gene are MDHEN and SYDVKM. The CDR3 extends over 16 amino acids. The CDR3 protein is CASSLSYRVGGQPQHF. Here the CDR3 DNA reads TGTGCCAGCAGTTTATCGTACAGGGTAGGGGGTCAGCCCCAGCATTTT.

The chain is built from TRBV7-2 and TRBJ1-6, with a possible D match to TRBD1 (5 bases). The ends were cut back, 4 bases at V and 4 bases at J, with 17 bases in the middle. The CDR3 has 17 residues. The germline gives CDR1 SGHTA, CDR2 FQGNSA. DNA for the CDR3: TGTGCCAGCAGCTCCCCAAACCGGACACCTTATAATTCACCCCTCCACTTT. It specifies CASSSPNRTPYNSPLHF.

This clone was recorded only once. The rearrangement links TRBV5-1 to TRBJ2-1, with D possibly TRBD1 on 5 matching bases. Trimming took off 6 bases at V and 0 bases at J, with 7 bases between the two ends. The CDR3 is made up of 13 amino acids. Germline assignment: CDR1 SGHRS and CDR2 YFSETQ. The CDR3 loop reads CASIGASYNEQFF. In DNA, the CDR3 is TGCGCCAGCATAGGGGCCTCCTACAATGAGCAGTTCTTC.

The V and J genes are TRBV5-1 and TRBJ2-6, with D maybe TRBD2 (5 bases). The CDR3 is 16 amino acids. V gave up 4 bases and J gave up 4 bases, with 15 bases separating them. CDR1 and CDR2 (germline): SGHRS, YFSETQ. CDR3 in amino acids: CASSPSGGSGANVLTF. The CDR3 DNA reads TGCGCCAGCAGCCCCTCAGGAGGTTCAGGGGCCAACGTCCTGACTTTC.

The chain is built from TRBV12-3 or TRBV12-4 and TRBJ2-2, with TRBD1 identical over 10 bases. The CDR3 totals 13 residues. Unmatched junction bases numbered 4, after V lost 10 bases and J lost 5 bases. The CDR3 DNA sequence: TGTGCCATCAGGACAGGGGGGACCGGGGAGCTGTTTTTT. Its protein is CAIRTGGTGELFF.

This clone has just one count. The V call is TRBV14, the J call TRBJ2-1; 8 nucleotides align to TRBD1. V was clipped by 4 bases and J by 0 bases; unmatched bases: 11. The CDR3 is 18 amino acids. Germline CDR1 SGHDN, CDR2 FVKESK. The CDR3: CASSPGGGIHSSYNEQFF. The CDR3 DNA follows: TGTGCCAGCAGCCCAGGGGGCGGGATCCACAGCTCCTACAATGAGCAGTTCTTC.

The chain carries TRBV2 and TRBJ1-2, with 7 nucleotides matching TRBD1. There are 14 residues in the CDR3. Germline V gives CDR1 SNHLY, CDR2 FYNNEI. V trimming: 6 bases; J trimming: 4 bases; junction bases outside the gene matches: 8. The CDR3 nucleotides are TGTGCCAGCAGAAACGAGGGGGCCGGCTATGGCTACACCTTC. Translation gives CASRNEGAGYGYTF.

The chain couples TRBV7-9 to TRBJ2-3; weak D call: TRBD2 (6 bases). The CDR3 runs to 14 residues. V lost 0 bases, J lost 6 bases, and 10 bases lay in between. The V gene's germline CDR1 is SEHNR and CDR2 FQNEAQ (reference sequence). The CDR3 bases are TGTGCCAGCAGCTTAGCTAGCGGCGGGGATACGCAGTATTTT. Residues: CASSLASGGDTQYF.

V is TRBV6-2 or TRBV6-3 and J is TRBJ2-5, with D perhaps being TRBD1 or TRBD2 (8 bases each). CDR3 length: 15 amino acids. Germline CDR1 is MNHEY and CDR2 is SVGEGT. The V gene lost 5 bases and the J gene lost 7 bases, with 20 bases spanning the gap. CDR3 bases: TGTGCCAGCAGTGGCCCGGGACTAGACAGGGGGACCCAGTACTTC. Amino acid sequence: CASSGPGLDRGTQYF.

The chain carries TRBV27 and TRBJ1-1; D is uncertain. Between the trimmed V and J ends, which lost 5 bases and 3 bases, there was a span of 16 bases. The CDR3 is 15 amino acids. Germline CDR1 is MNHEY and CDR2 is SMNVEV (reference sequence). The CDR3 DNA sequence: TGTGCCAGCAGTCCCTACCCCAGTCCCGACACTGAAGCTTTCTTT. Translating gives CASSPYPSPDTEAFF.

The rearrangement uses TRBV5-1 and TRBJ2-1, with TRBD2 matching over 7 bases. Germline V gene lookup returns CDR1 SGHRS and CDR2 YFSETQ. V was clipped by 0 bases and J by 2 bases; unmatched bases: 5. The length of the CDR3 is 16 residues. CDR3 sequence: CASSLVGGSAYNEQFF. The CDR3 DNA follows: TGCGCCAGCAGCTTGGTAGGCGGGAGTGCCTACAATGAGCAGTTCTTC.